The 25 T cell receptor beta chains presented below share a single source sample, sequenced in a study of beta chain features in type 1 diabetes. The whole isolated RNA underwent reverse transcription, so sequencing captured expressed TCRB transcripts. This table comes from immunoSEQ multiplex PCR, and its TCRdb copy is limited to in-frame clones, with some not included. The sample records 350,000 or so clones, 20% being singletons. Source material: naive CD4+ T cells from blood. The receptors shown here come from a woman aged 18-30 years in good health.

The table lists this clone with a few counts. V usage is TRBV7-8 and J usage is TRBJ2-4, with a possible D match to TRBD2 (6 bases). V was pared by 1 base and J by 14 bases, with 12 bases between. The CDR3 consists of 12 residues. The V gene's germline CDR1 is SGHVS and CDR2 FQNEAQ. The CDR3 nucleotides read TGTGCCAGCAGCTTAGAGGAGGGCCCGAAGTACTTC. Translating gives CASSLEEGPKYF.

The rearrangement uses TRBV4-1 and TRBJ2-2; possibly TRBD2 for D (7 bases). This CDR3 has 16 amino acids. V lost 1 base and J lost 3, with 12 bases in between. The V gene's germline CDR1 is MGHRA and CDR2 YSYEKL. In DNA, the CDR3 is TGCGCCAGCAGCCAAGGGGGGGGCGGGTACACCGGGGAGCTGTTTTTT. Translating gives CASSQGGGGYTGELFF.

This clone has a handful of counts. The rearrangement joins TRBV10-3 to TRBJ1-1; D call uncertain. Germline values: CDR1 ENHRY, CDR2 SYGVKD. The CDR3 length is 12 residues. The V and J ends lost 10 bases and 4 bases respectively, with 13 bases between them. The chain's CDR3 is CATKGGVTEAFF. CDR3 in DNA: TGTGCCACCAAGGGAGGAGTCACTGAAGCTTTCTTT.

This clone was counted a few times. This chain uses TRBV30 with TRBJ2-3; 8 bases align to TRBD2. This CDR3 is 17 amino acids long. CDR1 and CDR2 (germline): GTSNPN, SVGIG (reference sequence). With 1 base clipped from V and 4 bases from J, the junction kept 13 bases outside the gene matches. CDR3 nucleotides: TGTGCCTGGAGTGCATCCAGGACTAGCTTCAGCCCAGATACGCAGTATTTT. Translation gives CAWSASRTSFSPDTQYF.

V usage is TRBV30 and J usage is TRBJ1-5; D is unclear. The CDR3 extends over 16 amino acids. Trimming took off 1 base at V and 11 bases at J, with 24 bases between the two ends. The germline V gene encodes CDR1 GTSNPN and CDR2 SVGIG (reference sequence). The CDR3 loop is CAWSGPGPLRDHAQHF. The DNA of the CDR3 is TGTGCCTGGAGTGGCCCCGGACCGTTACGGGATCACGCCCAGCATTTT.

Notes on this clone: Because it lacks the conserved phenylalanine or tryptophan at the end, this CDR3 is likely a read error. It is unclear where the CDR3 begins or ends on the DNA, so no DNA is shown, and the CDR3 is as TCRdb lists it. V and J are TRBV5-1 and TRBJ1-4; the table assigns TRBD1, which was not confirmed against the DNA. The CDR3 is 8 amino acids in total, end residues counted. From germline, CDR1 is SGHRS and CDR2 YFSETQ. This CDR3 is CASSLEQY.

This clone was detected a few times. DNA for the CDR3: TGTGCCAGCAGCCAAGAGCGGGAGGGTTACGAGCAGTACTTC. Translated: CASSQEREGYEQYF. The chain is built from TRBV4-2 and TRBJ2-7, with TRBD2 matching over 9 bases. This CDR3 has 14 amino acids. V lost 0 bases and J lost 4; bases outside the gene matches: 1. CDR1 is LGHNA and CDR2 is YNFKEQ in the germline V gene.

The V call is TRBV30, the J call TRBJ2-7, with 10 positions matching TRBD1. The CDR3 consists of 14 residues. V was clipped by 2 bases and J by 0 bases; unmatched bases: 1. Germline V gene lookup returns CDR1 GTSNPN and CDR2 SVGIG (reference sequence). This CDR3 is CAWSWDRGSYEQYF. The DNA of the CDR3 is TGTGCCTGGAGTTGGGACAGGGGCTCCTACGAGCAGTACTTC.

This clone was observed a handful of times. This chain uses TRBV30 with TRBJ2-5; TRBD1 is a possible D gene (5 bases). The CDR3 sequence is 13 residues long. With 2 bases removed from V and 5 bases from J, the gap between germline ends came to 12 bases. Germline CDR1 GTSNPN, CDR2 SVGIG (reference sequence). The CDR3 DNA follows: TGTGCCTGGAGTAAGGGGATGAGCGAGACCCAGTACTTC. Encoded protein: CAWSKGMSETQYF.

Points on this clone: Distinct nucleotide sequences in the sample also encode this CDR3. This chain uses TRBV5-1 with TRBJ1-2; D not resolved. V dropped 1 base and J dropped 1 base, with 8 bases sitting between them. Germline values: CDR1 SGHRS, CDR2 YFSETQ. CDR3 length: 14 amino acids. The chain's CDR3 is CASSLPGSNYGYTF. CDR3 coding DNA: TGCGCCAGCAGCTTGCCTGGGAGTAACTATGGCTACACCTTC.

In this sample, this clone turned up a few times. The chain links TRBV7-9 to TRBJ1-6; no reliable D call. Germline lookup yields CDR1 SEHNR and CDR2 FQNEAQ (reference sequence). The germline V and J ends were trimmed by 5 bases and 0 bases, with 8 bases remaining between them. This CDR3 is 15 amino acids long. The CDR3 here is CASSMEGSYNSPLHF. The CDR3 DNA sequence: TGTGCCAGCAGCATGGAGGGCTCCTATAATTCACCCCTCCACTTT. Drawing the rest from reference TRBV7-9 and TRBJ1-6, the complete variable domain is DTGVSQNPRHKITKRGQNVTFRCDPISEHNRLYWYRQTLGQGPEFLTYFQNEAQLEKSRLLSDRFSAERPKGSFSTLEIQRTEQGDSAMYLCASSMEGSYNSPLHFGNGTRLTVT.

This clone occurred a few times. The chain is built from TRBV25-1 and TRBJ2-7; D perhaps matches TRBD2 (5 bases). There are 13 residues in the CDR3. V gave up 4 bases and J gave up 1 base, with 8 bases separating them. Germline CDR1 MGHDK, CDR2 SYGVNS. CDR3 residues: CASSGTDSYEQYF. The CDR3 nucleotides read TGTGCCAGCAGTGGGACTGATTCCTACGAGCAGTACTTC.

This clone was found a few times. V is TRBV6-5 and J is TRBJ2-3; a weak D match, TRBD1 (6 bases). The CDR3 is 13 amino acids. V lost 7 bases, J lost 4 bases, and 12 bases lay in between. Germline CDR1 and CDR2: MNHEY and SVGAGI. Written as DNA, the CDR3 is TGTGCCAGCAACTCTCCAGGGGCAGATACGCAGTATTTT. It yields the protein CASNSPGADTQYF.

This clone was seen only a few times. The genes are TRBV7-9 and TRBJ2-7; 8 bases are a match to TRBD2. In germline, CDR1 is SEHNR, CDR2 FQNEAQ (reference sequence). J gave up 6 bases and V 6 bases, and 7 bases lay outside the gene matches. This CDR3 region has 13 residues. CDR3 bases: TGTGCCAGCAGTTGGGTTCGGGAGGGCGAGCAGTACTTC. This translates into CASSWVREGEQYF.

The chain links TRBV7-9 to TRBJ2-1; TRBD1 matches 8 bases. After removal of 5 bases from V and 4 bases from J, the junction contained 7 bases not matched to a gene. The CDR3 has 15 residues. Germline CDR1 SEHNR, CDR2 FQNEAQ (reference sequence). The CDR3 bases are TGTGCCAGCAGCCTACGACAGGGGATTTACAATGAGCAGTTCTTC. Translation: CASSLRQGIYNEQFF.

This sequence joins TRBV29-1 and TRBJ1-1; D remains ambiguous. The CDR3 has 13 residues. Looked up from germline, CDR1 is SQVTM and CDR2 is ANQGSEA. With 0 bases removed from V and 6 bases from J, the gap between germline ends came to 11 bases. The chain's CDR3 is CSVEEEAIAEAFF. CDR3 nucleotides: TGCAGCGTTGAAGAGGAGGCCATTGCTGAAGCTTTCTTT.

The J gene is TRBJ1-3, the V gene TRBV30; tentatively, D is TRBD1 (6 bases). The CDR3 is 14 residues long. V lost 3 bases and J 1 base, leaving 10 bases between the germline ends. Germline V gives CDR1 GTSNPN, CDR2 SVGIG (reference sequence). CDR3 sequence (DNA): TGTGCCTGGAGCTTACAGGGTTCTGGAAACACCATATATTTT. Translating gives CAWSLQGSGNTIYF.

V gene TRBV5-4 combines with J gene TRBJ1-2; TRBD1 matches at 7 bases. The CDR3 has 14 residues. Germline CDR1 and CDR2: SGHNT and YYREEE (reference sequence). V trimming: 0 bases; J trimming: 7 bases; junction bases outside the gene matches: 6. The CDR3 protein is CASSLEQGLVGYTF. In nucleotides, the CDR3 is TGTGCCAGCAGCTTGGAACAGGGGTTAGTTGGCTACACCTTC.

As concerns this clone: Other DNA sequences in the sample encode the same CDR3. This sequence joins TRBV7-9 and TRBJ1-2; D uncertain. Trimming left V 5 bases short and J 3 bases short, with 7 bases between. The CDR3 is 12 residues long. The germline gives CDR1 SEHNR, CDR2 FQNEAQ (reference sequence). CDR3 bases: TGTGCCAGCAGCCGGGAGGACTATGGCTACACCTTC. It encodes CASSREDYGYTF. Full variable domain (remainder filled in from reference TRBV7-9 and TRBJ1-2): DTGVSQNPRHKITKRGQNVTFRCDPISEHNRLYWYRQTLGQGPEFLTYFQNEAQLEKSRLLSDRFSAERPKGSFSTLEIQRTEQGDSAMYLCASSREDYGYTFGSGTRLTVV.

The table lists this clone with a few counts. The germline gene is not matched at one end of the junction; a read error may be the cause. The chain is built from TRBV2 and TRBJ2-7; TRBD2 aligns across 8 bases. Germline V gene data show CDR1 as SNHLY and CDR2 as FYNNEI. The CDR3 is 11 amino acids. The chain's CDR3 is CASRLAGGGGF. The CDR3 DNA reads as TGTGCCAGCAGACTCGCGGGGGGAGGGGGCTTC.

The J gene is TRBJ2-1, the V gene TRBV9; 11 positions match TRBD2. The germline V gene encodes CDR1 SGDLS and CDR2 YYNGEE. Trimming cost V 4 bases and J 10 bases; bases outside gene matches: 10. The CDR3 is made up of 15 amino acids. The CDR3 nucleotides are TGTGCCAGCAGCCTAGATAGCGGGGGGGCTGAAGAGCAGTTCTTC. Protein: CASSLDSGGAEEQFF.

The chain recombines TRBV4-2 with TRBJ2-3, with 8 nucleotides matching TRBD2. CDR1 is LGHNA and CDR2 is YNFKEQ in the germline V gene. V gave up 4 bases and J gave up 2 bases; unmatched junction bases: 11. This CDR3 has 17 amino acids. CDR3 coding DNA: TGTGCCAGCAGCCCCTCCCGGACTAGCCAAACCACAGATACGCAGTATTTT. Translation: CASSPSRTSQTTDTQYF.

This sequence joins TRBV27 and TRBJ1-1; possible D gene TRBD1, 6 bases. The germline V gene has CDR1 MNHEY and CDR2 SMNVEV (reference sequence). The V end was cut by 5 bases, the J end by 11 bases, with 12 bases between. CDR3 length: 11 amino acids. CDR3 bases: TGTGCCAGCAGTGGGGGGGCGCGGGCTTTCTTT. This codes for CASSGGARAFF.

In this sample, this clone turned up a few times. V usage is TRBV10-3 and J usage is TRBJ2-5; D may be TRBD2 (6 bases). The germline V and J ends were trimmed by 9 bases and 1 base, with 15 bases remaining between them. The length of the CDR3 is 14 residues. Germline V gives CDR1 ENHRY, CDR2 SYGVKD. The CDR3 coding sequence is TGTGCCATTGGAGGGATACTAGGCCAAGAGACCCAGTACTTC. This codes for CAIGGILGQETQYF.

This clone was found a few times. The CDR3: CASSSLAGVGNIQYF. CDR3 in DNA: TGTGCCAGCAGCTCCCTGGCGGGGGTCGGGAACATTCAGTACTTC. The chain carries TRBV11-1 and TRBJ2-4; 7 bases map to TRBD2. This CDR3 is 15 amino acids long. In germline, CDR1 is SGHAT, CDR2 FQDESV (reference sequence). Trimming removed 4 bases from V and 7 bases from J; junction bases left unmatched: 10.